A single TCR beta chain is shown here with its context. The sample comes from a study of control samples from healthy donors and cancer patients. Sequenced by immunoSEQ multiplex PCR; TCRdb stores in-frame clones only, minus some. The table lists about 130,000 clones, around nine tenths of them singletons. Germline-derived CDR1 and CDR2 are SGHTA and FQGNSA. V lost 5 bases, J lost 6 bases, and 5 bases lay in between. The CDR3 is 11 residues long. The chain recombines TRBV7-2 with TRBJ2-1, with D uncertain. The receptor was isolated from a man over 45 in good health. Sample: blood. In DNA form, the CDR3 reads TGTGCCAGCAGCCTCCTCAATGAGCAGTTCTTC. Encoded protein: CASSLLNEQFF. Looking up the rest from reference TRBV7-2 and TRBJ2-1 gives the full variable domain: GAGVSQSPSNKVTEKGKDVELRCDPISGHTALYWYRQSLGQGLEFLIYFQGNSAPDKSGLPSDRFSAERTGGSVSTLTIQRTQQEDSAVYLCASSLLNEQFFGPGTRLTVL.